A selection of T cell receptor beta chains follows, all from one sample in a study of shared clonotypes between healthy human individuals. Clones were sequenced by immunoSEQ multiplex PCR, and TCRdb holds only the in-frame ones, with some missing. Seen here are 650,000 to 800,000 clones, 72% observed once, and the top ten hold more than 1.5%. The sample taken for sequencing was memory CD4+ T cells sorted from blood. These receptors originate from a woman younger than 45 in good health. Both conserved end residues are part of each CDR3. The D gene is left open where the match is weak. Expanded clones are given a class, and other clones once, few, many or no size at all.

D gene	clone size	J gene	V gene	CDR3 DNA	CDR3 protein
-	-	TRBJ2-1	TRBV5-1	TGCGCCAGCAGCGGAGGGGACCGCCGTAAGCAGTTCTTC	CASSGGDRRKQFF
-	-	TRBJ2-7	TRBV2	TGTGCCAGCCAGCCAAGGGGCCTCGAGCAGTACTTC	CASQPRGLEQYF
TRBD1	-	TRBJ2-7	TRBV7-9	TGTGCCAGCAGGGGACAGAAGGACTACGAGCAGTACTTC	CASRGQKDYEQYF
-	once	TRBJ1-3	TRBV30	TGTGCCTGGGCCACTACCTCTGGAAACACCATATATTTT	CAWATTSGNTIYF
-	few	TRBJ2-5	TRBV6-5	TGTGCCAGCAGTTTGTCATCCCAGGGAACCCAGTACTTC	CASSLSSQGTQYF
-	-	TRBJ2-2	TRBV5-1	TGCGCCAGCAGCCCGGCGCCGGGGAACACCGGGGAGCTGTTTTTT	CASSPAPGNTGELFF
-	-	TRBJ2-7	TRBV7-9	TGTGCCAGCAGCCCAGGGCGGGGATCCCTTCCCCACGAGCAGTACTTC	CASSPGRGSLPHEQYF
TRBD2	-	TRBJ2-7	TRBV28	TGTGCCAGCAGTTCCCATAGCGGGAGGGGCACCGAGCAGTACTTC	CASSSHSGRGTEQYF
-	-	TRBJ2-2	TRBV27	TGTGCCAGCAGTACCCTCGCAGCGAACACCGGGGAGCTGTTTTTT	CASSTLAANTGELFF
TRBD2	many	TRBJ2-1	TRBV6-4	TGTGCCAGCAGTGAGCTGACTAGCGGGCAGCAGTTCTTC	CASSELTSGQQFF
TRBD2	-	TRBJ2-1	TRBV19	TGTGCCAGTAGTATAGTAGGGCGGGGGGAGCAGTTCTTC	CASSIVGRGEQFF
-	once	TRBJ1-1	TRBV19	TGTGCCAGTAGTGCTCCCGACAGAAGGACTGAAGCTTTCTTT	CASSAPDRRTEAFF
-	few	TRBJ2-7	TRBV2	TGTGCCAGCAGTGTGCATGCGCTAATGTACGAGCAGTACTTC	CASSVHALMYEQYF
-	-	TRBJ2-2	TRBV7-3	TGTGCCAGCAGCTTATCAGGGCCCACCGGGGAGCTGTTTTTT	CASSLSGPTGELFF
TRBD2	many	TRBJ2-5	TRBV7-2	TGTGCCAGCTTAGGGGGACTAGCGGGAGTCCAAGAGACCCAGTACTTC	CASLGGLAGVQETQYF
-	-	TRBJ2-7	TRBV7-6	TGTGCCAGCAGCTTAGGAGTTACAACCTACGAGCAGTACTTC	CASSLGVTTYEQYF
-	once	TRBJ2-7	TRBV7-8	TGTGCCAGCAGCTTAGCCCAGGGCCCTTACGAGCAGTACTTC	CASSLAQGPYEQYF
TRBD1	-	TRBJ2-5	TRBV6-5	TGTGCCAGCAGTTACACCACAGGGGCCCAGTACTTC	CASSYTTGAQYF
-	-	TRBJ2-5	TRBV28	TGTGCCAGCAGTTTAATGTTTAAGGGGGGGCAAGAGACCCAGTACTTC	CASSLMFKGGQETQYF
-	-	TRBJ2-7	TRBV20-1	TGCAGTGGGACGACCTACGAGCAGTACTTC	CSGTTYEQYF
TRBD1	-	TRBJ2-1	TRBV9	TGTGCCAGCAGCGTAGACAGACCGGGACAGGCCTACAATGAGCAGTTCTTC	CASSVDRPGQAYNEQFF
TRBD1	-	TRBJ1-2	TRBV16	TGTGCCAGCAGCCCAGGGGACAGCTATGGCTACACCTTC	CASSPGDSYGYTF
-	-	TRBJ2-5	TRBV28	TGTGCCAGCGAAGGGGGACAGAGGGAGGTGACCCAGTACTTC	CASEGGQREVTQYF
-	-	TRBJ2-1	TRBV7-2	TGTGCCAGCAGCTTTATGGTGGGCTCCTACAATGAGCAGTTCTTC	CASSFMVGSYNEQFF
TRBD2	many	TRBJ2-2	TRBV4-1	TGCGCCAGCAGCCATCTCAGCGGGGATGACACCGGGGAGCTGTTTTTT	CASSHLSGDDTGELFF
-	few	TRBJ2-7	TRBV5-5	TGTGCCAGCGGAACCGAGCAGTACTTC	CASGTEQYF
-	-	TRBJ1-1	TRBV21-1	TGTGCCAGCAGCAAAGGACCCAGGGGGATGAACACTGAAGCTTTCTTT	CASSKGPRGMNTEAFF
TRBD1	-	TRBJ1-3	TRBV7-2	TGTGCCAGCAGCTCCAACAGGGGCTCTGGAAACACCATATATTTT	CASSSNRGSGNTIYF
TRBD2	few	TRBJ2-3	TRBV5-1	TGCGCCAGCAGCTGGCCAGCCTTCCGGGTCGCAGCGGGAGAACAAGATACGCAGTATTTT	CASSWPAFRVAAGEQDTQYF
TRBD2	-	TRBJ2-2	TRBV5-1	TGCGCCAGCAGCTTGGGAGCTGCGGGAGCGGGGGAGCTGTTTTTT	CASSLGAAGAGELFF
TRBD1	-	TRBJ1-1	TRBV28	TGTGCCAGCAGACCTATCTCAGGACAGGGATTGAACACTGAAGCTTTCTTT	CASRPISGQGLNTEAFF
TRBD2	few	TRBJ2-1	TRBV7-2	TGTGCCAGCAGCTTAGATTCAATTTGGTCGGCGGGAGTACCCAATGAGCAGTTCTTC	CASSLDSIWSAGVPNEQFF
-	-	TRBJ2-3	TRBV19	TGTGCCAGTACCCCCGGGAAGGGGATATGGGCAGATACGCAGTATTTT	CASTPGKGIWADTQYF
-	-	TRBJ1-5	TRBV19	TGTGCCAGTAGTATGGGTCTGAATCAGCCCCAGCATTTT	CASSMGLNQPQHF
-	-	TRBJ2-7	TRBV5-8	TGTGCCAGCAGCTTTCAGAAGGGGGGGCCCTACGAGCAGTACTTC	CASSFQKGGPYEQYF
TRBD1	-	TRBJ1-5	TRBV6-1	TGTGCCAGCAGTACACAGGGGAATAGCAATCAGCCCCAGCATTTT	CASSTQGNSNQPQHF
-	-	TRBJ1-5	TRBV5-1	TGCGCCAGCAGCGTGGGAGGGCCAAATAGCAATCAGCCCCAGCATTTT	CASSVGGPNSNQPQHF
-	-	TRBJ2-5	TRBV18	TGTGCCAGCTCACCACGGGGCAGGGATAGAGAGACCCAGTACTTC	CASSPRGRDRETQYF